This TCR beta chain was recovered during a study of blood T cell repertoires in COVID-19. Study-level information: Donors in the United States, Italy and Spain gave samples during acute or convalescent COVID-19. T cells, B-cell-depleted T cells, or PBMCs provided the cDNA or gDNA that served as material.

In the original processing: Reference gene primer amplification in the assay estimated nucleated cell counts. Using immunoSEQ multiplex PCR, the repertoire was profiled, and TCRdb retains in-frame clones only, with some absent. V, J and clone size are taken as reported in that table, and D and trimming were inferred from the DNA itself. This sample carries approximately 130,000 clones, roughly 79% of them seen once, and the ten largest clones take 8% to 9.5%. J lost 4 bases, V lost 1 base, and 7 bases had no gene match. The CDR3 loop spans 17 amino acids. In germline, CDR1 is SGHVS, CDR2 FQNEAQ. This clone has only a few counts.

The sequencing sample was made of peripheral blood. The rearrangement links TRBV7-8 to TRBJ2-5, with TRBD1 identical over 12 bases. This clonotype was obtained from a woman in her fifties or sixties with active or convalescent COVID-19. The CDR3 protein is CASSLVGGTGGAETQYF. In DNA form, the CDR3 reads TGTGCCAGCAGCTTAGTTGGCGGGACAGGGGGCGCAGAGACCCAGTACTTC.